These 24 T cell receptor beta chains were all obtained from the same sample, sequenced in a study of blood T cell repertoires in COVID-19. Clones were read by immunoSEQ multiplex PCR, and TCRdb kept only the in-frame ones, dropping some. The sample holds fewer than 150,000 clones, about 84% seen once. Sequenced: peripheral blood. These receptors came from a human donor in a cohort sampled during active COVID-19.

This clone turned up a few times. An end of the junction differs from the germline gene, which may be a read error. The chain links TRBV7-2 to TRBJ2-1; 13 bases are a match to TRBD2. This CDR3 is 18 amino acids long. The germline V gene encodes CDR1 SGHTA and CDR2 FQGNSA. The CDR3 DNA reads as TGTGCCAGCAGCCTAGCCACTAGCGGGGGGGCTTTCTACAATGAGCAGTTCTTC. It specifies CASSLATSGGAFYNEQFF.

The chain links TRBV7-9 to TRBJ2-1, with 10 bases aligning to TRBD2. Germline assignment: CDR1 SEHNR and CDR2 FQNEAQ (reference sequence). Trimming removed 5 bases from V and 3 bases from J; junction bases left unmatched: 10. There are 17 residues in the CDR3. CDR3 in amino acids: CASSPSSGGGFYNEQFF. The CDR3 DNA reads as TGTGCCAGCAGCCCTTCTAGCGGGGGAGGTTTCTACAATGAGCAGTTCTTC.

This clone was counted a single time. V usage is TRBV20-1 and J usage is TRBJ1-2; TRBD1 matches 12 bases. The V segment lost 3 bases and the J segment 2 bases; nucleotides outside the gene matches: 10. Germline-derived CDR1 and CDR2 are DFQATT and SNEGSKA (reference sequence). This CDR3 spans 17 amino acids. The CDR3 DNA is TGCAGTGCTAGTGGGCCGGGACAGGGGGCGACCAACTATGGCTACACCTTC. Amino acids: CSASGPGQGATNYGYTF.

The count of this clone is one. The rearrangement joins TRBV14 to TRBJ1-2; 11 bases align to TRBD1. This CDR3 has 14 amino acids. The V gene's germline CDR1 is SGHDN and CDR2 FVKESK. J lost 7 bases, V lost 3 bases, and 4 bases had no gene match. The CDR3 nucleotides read TGTGCCAGCAGCCAGGACAGGGGGCGACTTGGCTACACCTTC. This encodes CASSQDRGRLGYTF.

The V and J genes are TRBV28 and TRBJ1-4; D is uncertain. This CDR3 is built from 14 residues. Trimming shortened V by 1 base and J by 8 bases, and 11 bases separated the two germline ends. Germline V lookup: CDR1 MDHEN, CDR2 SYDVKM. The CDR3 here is CASSLSVQREKLFF. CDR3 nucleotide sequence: TGTGCCAGCAGTTTATCGGTGCAGAGGGAAAAACTGTTTTTT.

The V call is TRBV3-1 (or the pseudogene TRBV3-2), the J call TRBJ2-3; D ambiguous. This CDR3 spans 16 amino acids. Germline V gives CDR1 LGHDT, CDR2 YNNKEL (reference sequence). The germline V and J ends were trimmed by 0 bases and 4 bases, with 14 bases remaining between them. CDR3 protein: CASSQERLPRPDTQYF. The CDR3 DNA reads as TGTGCCAGCAGCCAAGAAAGGCTACCCAGGCCAGATACGCAGTATTTT.

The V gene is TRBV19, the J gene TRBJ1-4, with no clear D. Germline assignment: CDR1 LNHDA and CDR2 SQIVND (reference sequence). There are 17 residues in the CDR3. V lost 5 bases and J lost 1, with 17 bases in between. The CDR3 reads CASSPRALAKTNEKLFF. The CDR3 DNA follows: TGTGCCAGTAGTCCCCGCGCCCTAGCCAAAACTAATGAAAAACTGTTTTTT.

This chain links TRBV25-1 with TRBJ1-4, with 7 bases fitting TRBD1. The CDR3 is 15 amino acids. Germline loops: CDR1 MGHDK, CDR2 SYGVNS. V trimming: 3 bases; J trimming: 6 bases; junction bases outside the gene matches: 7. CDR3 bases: TGTGCCAGCAGTGATTTCTCCAGGGGGTATGAAAAACTGTTTTTT. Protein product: CASSDFSRGYEKLFF. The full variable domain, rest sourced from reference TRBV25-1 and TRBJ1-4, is EADIYQTPRYLVIGTGKKITLECSQTMGHDKMYWYQQDPGMELHLIHYSYGVNSTEKGDLSSESTVSRIRTEHFPLTLESARPSHTSQYLCASSDFSRGYEKLFFGSGTQLSVL.

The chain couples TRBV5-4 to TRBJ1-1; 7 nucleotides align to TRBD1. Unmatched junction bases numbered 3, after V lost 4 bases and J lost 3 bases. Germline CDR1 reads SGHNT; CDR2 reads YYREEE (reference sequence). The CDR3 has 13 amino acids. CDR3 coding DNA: TGTGCCAGCAGCAAACAGGGGTACACTGAAGCTTTCTTT. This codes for CASSKQGYTEAFF.

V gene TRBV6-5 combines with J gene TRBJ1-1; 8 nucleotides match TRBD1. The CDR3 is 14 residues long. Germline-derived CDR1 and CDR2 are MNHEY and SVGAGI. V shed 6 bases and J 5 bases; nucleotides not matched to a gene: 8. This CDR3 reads CASSFRGRGTEAFF. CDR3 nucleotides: TGTGCCAGCAGCTTCAGGGGGCGTGGTACTGAAGCTTTCTTT.

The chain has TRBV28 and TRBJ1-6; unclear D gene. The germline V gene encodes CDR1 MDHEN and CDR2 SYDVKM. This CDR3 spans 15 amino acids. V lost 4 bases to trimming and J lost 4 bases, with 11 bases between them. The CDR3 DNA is TGTGCCAGCAGTTCTCTAAGCTTTTATAATTCACCCCTCCACTTT. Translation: CASSSLSFYNSPLHF.

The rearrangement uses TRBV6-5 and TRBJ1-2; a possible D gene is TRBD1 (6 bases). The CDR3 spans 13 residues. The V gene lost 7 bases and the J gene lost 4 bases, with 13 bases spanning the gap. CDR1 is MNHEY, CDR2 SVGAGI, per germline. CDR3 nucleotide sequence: TGTGCCAGCAAACGACAGGATTTCTATGGCTACACCTTC. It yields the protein CASKRQDFYGYTF.

CDR3 sequence (DNA): TGTGCCAGCAGCCAGAATAGCGGGGGCAACAATGAGCAGTTCTTC. This translates into CASSQNSGGNNEQFF. The chain combines TRBV4-2 with TRBJ2-1; 9 bases agree with TRBD2. J was trimmed by 5 bases and V by 3 bases; bases with no gene match: 5. Germline-derived CDR1 and CDR2 are LGHNA and YNFKEQ. The CDR3 runs to 15 residues.

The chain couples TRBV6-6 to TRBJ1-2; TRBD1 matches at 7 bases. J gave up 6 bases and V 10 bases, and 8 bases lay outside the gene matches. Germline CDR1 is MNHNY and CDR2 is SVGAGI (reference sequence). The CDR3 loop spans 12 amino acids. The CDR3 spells CATNRQGNGYTF. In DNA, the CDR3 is TGTGCCACCAACAGACAGGGTAATGGCTACACCTTC.

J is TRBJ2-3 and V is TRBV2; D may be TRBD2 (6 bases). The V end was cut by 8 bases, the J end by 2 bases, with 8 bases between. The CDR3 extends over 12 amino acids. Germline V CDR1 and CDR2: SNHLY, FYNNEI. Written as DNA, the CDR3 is TGTGCCAGCTGGAGGGACACAGATACGCAGTATTTT. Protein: CASWRDTDTQYF.

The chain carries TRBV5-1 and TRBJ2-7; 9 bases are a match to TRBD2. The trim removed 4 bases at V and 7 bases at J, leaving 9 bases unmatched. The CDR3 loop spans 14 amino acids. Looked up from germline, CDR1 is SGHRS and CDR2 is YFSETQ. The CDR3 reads CASSPGGGANEQYF. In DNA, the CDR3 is TGCGCCAGCAGCCCAGGCGGGGGGGCGAATGAGCAGTACTTC.

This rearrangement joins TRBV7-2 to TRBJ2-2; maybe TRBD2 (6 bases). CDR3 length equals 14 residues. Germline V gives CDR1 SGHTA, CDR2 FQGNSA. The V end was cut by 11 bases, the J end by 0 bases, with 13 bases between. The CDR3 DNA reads TGTGCCGGGGGGTCCCCTTCGAACACCGGGGAGCTGTTTTTT. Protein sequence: CAGGSPSNTGELFF.

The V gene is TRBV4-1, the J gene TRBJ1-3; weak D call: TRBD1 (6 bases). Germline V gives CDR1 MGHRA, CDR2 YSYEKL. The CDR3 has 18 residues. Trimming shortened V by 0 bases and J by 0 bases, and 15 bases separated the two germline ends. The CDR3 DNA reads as TGCGCCAGCAGCCAAGAGCGGGGGGCAATCAACTCTGGAAACACCATATATTTT. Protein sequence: CASSQERGAINSGNTIYF.

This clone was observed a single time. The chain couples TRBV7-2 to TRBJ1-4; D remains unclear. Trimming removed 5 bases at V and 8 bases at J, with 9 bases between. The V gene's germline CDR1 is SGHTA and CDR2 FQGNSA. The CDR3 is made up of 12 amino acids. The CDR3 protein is CASSTQVEKLFF. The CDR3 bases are TGTGCCAGCAGCACCCAGGTGGAAAAACTGTTTTTT.

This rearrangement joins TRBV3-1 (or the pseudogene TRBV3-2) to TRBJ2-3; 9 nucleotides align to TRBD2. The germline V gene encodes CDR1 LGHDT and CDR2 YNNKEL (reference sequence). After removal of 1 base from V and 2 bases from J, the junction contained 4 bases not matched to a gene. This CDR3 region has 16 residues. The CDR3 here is CASSQARGGVTDTQYF. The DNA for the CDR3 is TGTGCCAGCAGCCAAGCGCGCGGGGGGGTCACAGATACGCAGTATTTT.

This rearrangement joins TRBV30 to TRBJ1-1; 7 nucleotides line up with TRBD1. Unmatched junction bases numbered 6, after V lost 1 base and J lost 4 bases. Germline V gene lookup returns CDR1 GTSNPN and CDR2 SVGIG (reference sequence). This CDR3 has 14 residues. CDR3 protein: CAWSDDRVLTEAFF. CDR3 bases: TGTGCCTGGAGTGACGACAGGGTCCTCACTGAAGCTTTCTTT. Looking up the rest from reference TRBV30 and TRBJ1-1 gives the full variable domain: SQTIHQWPATLVQPVGSPLSLECTVEGTSNPNLYWYRQAAGRGLQLLFYSVGIGQISSEVPQNLSASRPQDRQFILSSKKLLLSDSGFYLCAWSDDRVLTEAFFGQGTRLTVV.

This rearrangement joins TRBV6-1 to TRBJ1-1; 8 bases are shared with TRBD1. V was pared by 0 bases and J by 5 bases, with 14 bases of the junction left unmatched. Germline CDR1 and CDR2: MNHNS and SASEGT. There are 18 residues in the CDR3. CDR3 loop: CASSEALRGTGGRTEAFF. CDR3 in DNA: TGTGCCAGCAGTGAAGCGCTGCGAGGGACAGGTGGTAGGACTGAAGCTTTCTTT.

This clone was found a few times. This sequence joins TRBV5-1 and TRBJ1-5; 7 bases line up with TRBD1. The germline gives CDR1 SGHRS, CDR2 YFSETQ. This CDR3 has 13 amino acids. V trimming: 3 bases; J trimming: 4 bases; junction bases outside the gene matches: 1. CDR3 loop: CASSSTGNQPQHF. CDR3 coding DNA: TGCGCCAGCAGCTCGACAGGGAATCAGCCCCAGCATTTT.

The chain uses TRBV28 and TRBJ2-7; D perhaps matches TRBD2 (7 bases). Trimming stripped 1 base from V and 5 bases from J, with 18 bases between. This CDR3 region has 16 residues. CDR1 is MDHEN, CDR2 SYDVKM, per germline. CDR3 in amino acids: CASSLSEGGTLNEQYF. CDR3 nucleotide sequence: TGTGCCAGCAGTTTATCAGAGGGGGGGACATTGAACGAGCAGTACTTC.